A selection of T cell receptor beta chains follows, all from one sample in a study of cytomegalovirus exposure and HLA in healthy donors. The assay was immunoSEQ multiplex PCR, and TCRdb's table has in-frame clones only and misses some. The data show fewer than 150,000 clones, roughly two thirds seen once. What was sequenced was PBMCs. Every receptor here comes from a human donor in good health. The CDR3 runs from the conserved cysteine through the conserved F or W. Fields, in order: D gene, clone size, J gene, V gene, CDR3 DNA, CDR3 protein. The D gene is left open where the match is weak. The size of a clone is reported for some rows only, either as once, few or many, or as a class for expanded clones.

TRBD2 once TRBJ2-7 TRBV7-8 TGTGCCAGCAGCCTACCGGGACTACACTACGAGCAGTACTTC CASSLPGLHYEQYF
TRBD2 NA TRBJ2-1 TRBV6-1 TGTGCCAGCAGTGGAACTAGCGGGGGGTTCAATGAGCAGTTCTTC CASSGTSGGFNEQFF
TRBD1 NA TRBJ2-7 TRBV11-2 TGTGCCAGCAGCTTAGGGGACAGGTTGCAGTACTTC CASSLGDRLQYF
TRBD1 NA TRBJ1-1 TRBV7-6 TGTGCCAGCAGCGCCCCCGGGACAGAGAACACTGAAGCTTTCTTT CASSAPGTENTEAFF
NA NA TRBJ2-7 TRBV11-3 TGTGCCAGCAGCCCCCGGGACACCCCCTACGAGCAGTACTTC CASSPRDTPYEQYF
NA NA TRBJ2-2 TRBV2 TGTGCCAGCAGTGAATCGGTGGGAGTGGACACCGGGGAGCTGTTTTTT CASSESVGVDTGELFF
TRBD1 NA TRBJ1-5 TRBV2 TGTGCCAGCAGCGGAGACAGGGGATATCAGCCCCAGCATTTT CASSGDRGYQPQHF
TRBD1 NA TRBJ1-3 TRBV28 TGTGCCAGCAGTCTCCAGGGGGAATCTGGAAACACCATATATTTT CASSLQGESGNTIYF
NA NA TRBJ2-7 TRBV5-3 TGTGCCAGAAGCTTGGACCGCACGGGGTTCCCCTACGAGCAGTACTTC CARSLDRTGFPYEQYF
TRBD2 NA TRBJ2-5 TRBV5-1 TGCGCCAGCAGCCGAGGACTAGCGGGGGAATCACAAGAGACCCAGTACTTC CASSRGLAGESQETQYF
NA NA TRBJ2-7 TRBV2 TGTGCCAGCAAATCGTCTTTTACTGACTACGAGCAGTACTTC CASKSSFTDYEQYF
TRBD1 NA TRBJ1-2 TRBV6-1 TGTGCCAGCAGTGAAGCTTGGGACAGGGGATCTTACACCTTC CASSEAWDRGSYTF
NA NA TRBJ1-4 TRBV7-9 TGTGCCAGCAGCTTGGACAGTCGAAGGGAAAAACTGTTTTTT CASSLDSRREKLFF
NA once TRBJ2-7 TRBV4-1 TGCGCCAGCAGCCAAGACCCCCCAGGGGGGAACGAGCAGTACTTC CASSQDPPGGNEQYF
NA NA TRBJ1-5 TRBV19 TGTGCCAGTAGTATCGGACAGTCTAGCAATCAGCCCCAGCATTTT CASSIGQSSNQPQHF
NA NA TRBJ2-1 TRBV11-2 TGTGCCAGCAGCTTAGGCAGGGATGACTACAATGAGCAGTTCTTC CASSLGRDDYNEQFF
TRBD1 once TRBJ2-1 TRBV10-3 TGTGCCATCAGTGAGTCGACCTTAACAGGGGGAACGTTCTTC CAISESTLTGGTFF
NA once TRBJ2-1 TRBV9 TGTGCCAGCAGCGTAGTTGATTCGGGCAATGAGCAGTTCTTC CASSVVDSGNEQFF
TRBD2 NA TRBJ2-1 TRBV6-5 TGTGCCAGCAGTTCTACCGGGACTAGCTTCTACAATGAGCAGTTCTTC CASSSTGTSFYNEQFF
TRBD2 once TRBJ2-1 TRBV30 TGTGCCTGGAGCGGACTAGCGGGAGGGCCCGGTGAGCAGTTCTTC CAWSGLAGGPGEQFF
TRBD1 few TRBJ2-4 TRBV6-5 TGTGCCAGCCGGACAGGGAAAAACATTCAGTACTTC CASRTGKNIQYF
NA NA TRBJ2-3 TRBV11-2 TGTGCCAGCAGCGTAGGGACTTCCATAGAGGGCACAGATACGCAGTATTTT CASSVGTSIEGTDTQYF
NA NA TRBJ2-3 TRBV28 TGTGCCAGCAGTCGAAGGGGGGGCCGAGTCACGCAGTATTTT CASSRRGGRVTQYF
TRBD1 NA TRBJ1-3 TRBV2 TGTGCCAGCAGGGCGACAGGGGAGGCTGGAAACACCATATATTTT CASRATGEAGNTIYF
NA NA TRBJ1-1 TRBV5-6 TGTGCCAGCAGCTTGGGGTCAGGGCTGGCTTTCTTT CASSLGSGLAFF
NA NA TRBJ1-2 TRBV6-5 TGTGCCAGCAAACGAACAGGGTTTGACGGCTACACCTTC CASKRTGFDGYTF
NA NA TRBJ1-3 TRBV13 TGTGCCAGCAGCTTAGGACCCACTCCAGGGCGTGCAAACACCATATATTTT CASSLGPTPGRANTIYF
NA NA TRBJ1-1 TRBV29-1 TGCAGCGTTGGTAAGGGGCCGAACACTGAAGCTTTCTTT CSVGKGPNTEAFF
NA NA TRBJ1-5 TRBV7-6 TGTGCCAGCAGCTTAGGGCTTGGACTCAATCAGCCCCAGCATTTT CASSLGLGLNQPQHF
TRBD2 NA TRBJ2-3 TRBV12-5 TGTGCTAGTGGAGCTAGCGGGGGAGATACGCAGTATTTT CASGASGGDTQYF
NA NA TRBJ1-3 TRBV5-1 TGCGCCAGCAGCCAAAGGTGGGGGGGTGCTGGAAACACCATATATTTT CASSQRWGGAGNTIYF
TRBD1 NA TRBJ2-7 TRBV18 TGTGCCAGCTCACCGTGGGGACAGACCTACGAGCAGTACTTC CASSPWGQTYEQYF
NA NA TRBJ1-3 TRBV11-2 TGTGCTGCCCGGACAGTTCCTGGAAACACCATATATTTT CAARTVPGNTIYF
TRBD2 NA TRBJ2-1 TRBV5-1 TGCGCCAGCAGCTTGGAATTCTCGGGGGGGATGTTCTTC CASSLEFSGGMFF
TRBD1 NA TRBJ2-7 TRBV11-2 TGTGCCAGCAGCGAGACAGGGGGCTGGGACGAGCAGTACTTC CASSETGGWDEQYF
NA few TRBJ2-1 TRBV7-3 TGTGCCAGCCGGGCAGAGGGCCCGGATGAGCAGTTCTTC CASRAEGPDEQFF
NA NA TRBJ1-2 TRBV6-4 TGTGCCAGCAGTGAGGAGGGCGGATATGGCTACACCTTC CASSEEGGYGYTF
TRBD1 NA TRBJ1-1 TRBV7-9 TGTGCCAGCAGCTTGGTCCGGGACAGGGTCTCTGTGGAAGCTTTCTTT CASSLVRDRVSVEAFF
TRBD1 NA TRBJ2-5 TRBV6-1 TGTGCCAGCACAGTGTCAGGGGGTCAAGAGACCCAGTACTTC CASTVSGGQETQYF
TRBD2 NA TRBJ2-1 TRBV2 TGTGCCAGCAGTGGAGGTGGCCTAGCGGGGGGGCCTGAGCAGTTCTTC CASSGGGLAGGPEQFF
TRBD1 NA TRBJ1-4 TRBV10-1 TGCGCCAGCAGCCAGTCAGGGGGCTTTGAAAAACTGTTTTTT CASSQSGGFEKLFF
TRBD1 NA TRBJ1-1 TRBV7-9 TGTGCCAGCAGCTTAGAAGGGCGGACAGGGGACACTGAAGCTTTCTTT CASSLEGRTGDTEAFF